This TCR beta chain is drawn from a study of somatic mutations in cytotoxic T cells in rheumatoid arthritis. Whole-study context: Patient blood was drawn as 30 ml EDTA; the draw came right after diagnosis and before any treatment. Whole-study findings and limits: Statistically, CD8+ T-cell clonality was not significantly distinct between individuals with rheumatoid arthritis and age-matched healthy controls. A largest CD8+ clone above 20% of CD8+ cells occurred in about an eighth of the roughly 65 patients.

The data were produced by immunoSEQ multiplex PCR, yet TCRdb's version contains in-frame clones alone and is incomplete. Of 25,000 to 30,000 clones in the sample, 70% to 90% are singletons; the top ten hold over 7.5%. As concerns this clone: Antigen specificity is unknown.

The V segment lost 3 bases and the J segment 2 bases; nucleotides outside the gene matches: 9. Germline-derived CDR1 and CDR2 are MRHNA and SNTAGT. CDR3 length: 16 amino acids. The sequencing sample was made of CD8+ T cells sorted from blood. V is TRBV6-4 and J is TRBJ2-5; TRBD2 aligns across 7 bases. This TCR came from an adult with rheumatoid arthritis. CDR3: CASSDPSPREQETQYF. The DNA of the CDR3 is TGTGCCAGCAGTGATCCGTCCCCGCGGGAGCAAGAGACCCAGTACTTC.